The T cell receptor beta chain described here comes from a study of T cells in Graves' hyperthyroidism and ophthalmopathy. Only one count was recorded for this clonotype. The source material, RNA transcripts, was used to amplify TCR beta CDR3 regions. The HTBI primer set drove a first-round RT-PCR of the TCR CDR3. TCRdb reanalysed the multiplex PCR reads using MiXCR and keeps one entry per CDR3 protein. Of about 840,000 distinct CDR3 sequences listed, roughly 40% are singletons. The CDR3 runs to 15 residues. Germline V CDR1 and CDR2: SQVTM, ANQGSEA. With 0 bases clipped from V and 3 bases from J, the junction kept 6 bases outside the gene matches. Diagnosis rested on symptoms, serum thyroxine and TRAb, thyroid ultrasound, and orbital computed tomography.

The specimen sequenced was blood. The V gene is TRBV29-1, the J gene TRBJ2-7; the match to TRBD1 covers 9 bases. The sequence came from a man aged 18 to 30 with Graves' hyperthyroidism. The CDR3 region has the DNA TGCAGCGTTGAAGAGGGGGGACAGGGTTTCTACGAGCAGTACTTC. Its protein is CSVEEGGQGFYEQYF.